The T cell receptor (beta chain) described here comes from a study of early T cells in non-severe SARS-CoV-2 infection. TCRdb re-derived calls from the 5' RACE reads in MiXCR, one entry per CDR3 protein. The profile shows about 59,000 distinct CDR3 sequences, about 12% of them singletons. CDR3 length equals 12 residues. Trimming removed 5 bases at V and 9 bases at J, with 11 bases between. Germline CDR1 reads LNHDA; CDR2 reads SQIVND (reference sequence). Sequencing was performed on whole blood, taken at baseline. The receptor's source is an adult who was a healthcare worker with PCR-confirmed SARS-CoV-2 infection or an uninfected control (not recorded which). The chain recombines TRBV19 with TRBJ1-5; D gene ambiguous. CDR3 in DNA: TGTGCCAGTAGTCGTCAATTTTCGCCCCAGCATTTT. Protein product: CASSRQFSPQHF.